This entry is about one TCR beta chain. Its antigen is currently unknown. Clones were read by immunoSEQ multiplex PCR, and TCRdb kept only the in-frame ones, dropping some. The sample lists roughly 1,100,000 clones; 75% were seen once. This sample was taken from a study of shared clonotypes between healthy human individuals. Study details: Every donor yielded three CD4 naive, three CD4 memory, two CD8 naive and one CD8 memory plate. The study, taken as a whole, reports: Sample collection involved blood only; tissue repertoires are likely different. The study generally estimated greater richness for naive than memory subsets.

The CDR3 runs 12 residues. Germline V gene data show CDR1 as MNHEY and CDR2 as SMNVEV (reference sequence). The V and J ends lost 5 bases and 8 bases, in that order; junction bases with no gene match: 4. This TCR was sampled from a man younger than 35 in good health. The chain joins TRBV27 to TRBJ1-2; 8 bases align to TRBD1. The specimen was memory CD4+ T cells sorted from blood. Sample subset: CD45RA-negative fraction. The CDR3 loop is CASSQQGDGYTF. Written as DNA, the CDR3 is TGTGCCAGCAGTCAACAGGGGGACGGCTACACCTTC.